Listed here is a single T cell receptor (beta chain). Antigen unknown. The source of the sample is a study of Ad26.COV2.S vaccination and SARS-CoV-2 variants. Points from the study as a whole: Substantial response breadth was reportedly seen for spike-specific CD8+ and CD4+ T cells after vaccination. With respect to non-spike TCR breadth, vaccine and placebo recipients were similar.

Treatment reported: 15 to 20 received Ad26.COV2.S at low or high dose, single or two shots; several received placebo; per-sample allocation not given. Sampling was done on day 63 after the first vaccine or placebo injection. TCRdb's table, derived via immunoSEQ multiplex PCR, lists solely in-frame clones and lacks some. The repertoire has about 390,000 clones, approximately 86% of them found once; the top ten carry approximately 3.7%. The V end lost 4 bases, the J end lost 0 bases, and 12 bases lay between the germline ends. Germline CDR1 SNHLY, CDR2 FYNNEI. This CDR3 is built from 15 residues. The specimen was peripheral blood, collected in a trial of Ad26.COV2.S vaccine versus placebo. The chain joins TRBV2 to TRBJ1-1, with D maybe TRBD1 (6 bases). The receptor was derived from a person between 18 and 65 years old who received the Ad26.COV2.S COVID-19 vaccine or a placebo. The chain's CDR3 is CASSGAGVLNTEAFF. CDR3 DNA: TGTGCCAGCAGTGGGGCAGGGGTTCTGAACACTGAAGCTTTCTTT.